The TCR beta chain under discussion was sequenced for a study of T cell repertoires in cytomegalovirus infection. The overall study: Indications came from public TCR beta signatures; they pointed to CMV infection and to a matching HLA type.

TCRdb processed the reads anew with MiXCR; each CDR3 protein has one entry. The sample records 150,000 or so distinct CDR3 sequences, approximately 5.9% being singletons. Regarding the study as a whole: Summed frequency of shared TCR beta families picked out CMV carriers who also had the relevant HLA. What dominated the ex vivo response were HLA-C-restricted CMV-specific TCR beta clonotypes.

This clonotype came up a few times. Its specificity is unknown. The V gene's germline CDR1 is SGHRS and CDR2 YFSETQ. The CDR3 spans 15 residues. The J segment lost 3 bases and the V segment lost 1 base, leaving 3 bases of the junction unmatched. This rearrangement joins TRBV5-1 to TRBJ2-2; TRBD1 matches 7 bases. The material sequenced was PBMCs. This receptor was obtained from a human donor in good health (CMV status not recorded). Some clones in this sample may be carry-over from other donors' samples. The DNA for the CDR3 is TGCGCCAGCAGCTTGAGAGGGGGCGACACCGGGGAGCTGTTTTTT. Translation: CASSLRGGDTGELFF. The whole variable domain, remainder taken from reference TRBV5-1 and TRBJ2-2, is KAGVTQTPRYLIKTRGQQVTLSCSPISGHRSVSWYQQTPGQGLQFLFEYFSETQRNKGNFPGRFSGRQFSNSRSEMNVSTLELGDSALYLCASSLRGGDTGELFFGEGSRLTVL.